This T cell receptor (beta chain) was recorded in a study of shared clonotypes between healthy human individuals. This clone occurred once. Its antigen remains unknown. CDR3 length equals 13 residues. CDR1 SGHDN and CDR2 FVKESK come from the germline V gene. The germline V and J ends were trimmed by 1 base and 6 bases, with 10 bases remaining between them. This table comes from immunoSEQ multiplex PCR, and its TCRdb copy is limited to in-frame clones, with some not included. The data contain under 750,000 clones, roughly two thirds of them seen just once; the ten biggest clones take up about 1.7%. All participating donors were Caucasian adults from Nashville, Tennessee. Study findings and constraints: Large sequencing depth failed to make sorted-subset sequencing complete, rarefaction showed.

The TCR comes from a woman aged 30 to 39 in good health. Specimen: memory CD4+ T cells sorted from blood. Subset noted: CD45RA-negative fraction. The chain employs TRBV14 and TRBJ2-7; D not certain. The CDR3: CASSQAGQGEQYF. CDR3 DNA: TGTGCCAGCAGCCAAGCCGGTCAAGGCGAGCAGTACTTC.